Presented here are 25 T cell receptor beta chains from one specimen sequenced in a study of human T cells and chemical hapten exposure. TCRdb itself ran the RACE reads through MiXCR, one entry per CDR3 protein. The repertoire holds around 75,000 distinct CDR3 sequences, with approximately 12% as singletons. Time point noted: patch test 1, 2 weeks after DPC sensitization. Noted treatment: therapeutic diphenylcyclopropenone sensitization with weekly scalp DPC. The specimen was whole blood, collected in connection with sensitization to the hapten diphenylcyclopropenone (DPC). These receptors were obtained from a woman aged 55-70 years with alopecia areata. Some clones in this sample may be carry-over from other donors' samples.

As concerns this clonotype: The junction departs from germline at one end; a sequencing error may be responsible. The CDR3 is CASSPGTGASPLHF. The CDR3 DNA reads TGTGCTAGCAGCCCCGGGACAGGGGCATCACCCCTCCACTTT. This chain links TRBV7-7 with TRBJ1-6; 10 bases line up with TRBD1. Germline values: CDR1 SSHAT, CDR2 FNYEAQ (reference sequence). This CDR3 contains 14 residues.

This clonotype came up many times. V is TRBV11-2 and J is TRBJ2-7; D ambiguous. V was shortened by 4 bases and J by 3 bases, with 4 bases between the two germline ends. The CDR3 consists of 11 residues. The V gene's germline CDR1 is SGHAT and CDR2 FQNNGV. In DNA, the CDR3 is TGTGCCAGCAGCTCGGTCTACGAGCAGTACTTC. This encodes CASSSVYEQYF. Full variable domain (missing parts from reference TRBV11-2 and TRBJ2-7): EAGVAQSPRYKIIEKRQSVAFWCNPISGHATLYWYQQILGQGPKLLIQFQNNGVVDDSQLPKDRFSAERLKGVDSTLKIQPAKLEDSAVYLCASSSVYEQYFGPGTRLTVT.

A few counts support this clonotype. This chain uses TRBV5-1 with TRBJ1-1, with D possibly being TRBD1 (5 bases). Germline V CDR1 and CDR2: SGHRS, YFSETQ. This CDR3 is 15 amino acids long. V dropped 4 bases and J dropped 5 bases, with 18 bases sitting between them. CDR3 nucleotides: TGCGCCAGCAGCCCCGTGGCTGGGGCAGGGACTGAAGCTTTCTTT. Protein product: CASSPVAGAGTEAFF.

This clonotype was seen many times. This chain connects TRBV2 to TRBJ1-4; no clear D gene. This CDR3 has 14 residues. The germline V gene has CDR1 SNHLY and CDR2 FYNNEI. V was shortened by 5 bases and J by 0 bases, with 7 bases between the two germline ends. Here the CDR3 DNA reads TGTGCCAGCAGTTCCGACGCAACTAATGAAAAACTGTTTTTT. This sequence encodes CASSSDATNEKLFF.

V gene TRBV11-2 combines with J gene TRBJ2-6; D not resolved. The CDR3 totals 15 residues. CDR1 and CDR2 (germline): SGHAT, FQNNGV. Trimming pared 1 base from V and 2 bases from J, leaving 6 bases between. The CDR3 here is CASSLVVTGANVLTF. The CDR3 DNA reads TGTGCCAGCAGCTTAGTGGTTACTGGGGCCAACGTCCTGACTTTC.

This clonotype has a handful of counts. The rearrangement uses TRBV4-2 and TRBJ1-2; D may be TRBD1 (6 bases). V was pared by 0 bases and J by 4 bases, with 12 bases between. Germline CDR1 and CDR2: LGHNA and YNFKEQ. This CDR3 has 15 residues. The CDR3 DNA reads TGTGCCAGCAGCCAAGAAGCGGGGGGCGGCTATGGCTACACCTTC. Its translation is CASSQEAGGGYGYTF.

V is TRBV9 and J is TRBJ1-1; the D is unclear. In germline, CDR1 is SGDLS, CDR2 YYNGEE. CDR3 size: 16 residues. V lost 0 bases and J 1 base, leaving 13 bases between the germline ends. The CDR3 reads CASSVGYRAQNTEAFF. As DNA, the CDR3 is TGTGCCAGCAGCGTAGGGTACCGAGCCCAGAACACTGAAGCTTTCTTT.

V usage is TRBV12-3 or TRBV12-4 and J usage is TRBJ1-2, with D uncertain. V dropped 3 bases and J dropped 8 bases, with 7 bases sitting between them. The CDR3 sequence is 11 residues long. In DNA, the CDR3 is TGTGCCAGCAGTTTTCTGGGCGGCTACACCTTC. It translates to CASSFLGGYTF.

The chain joins TRBV20-1 to TRBJ1-1; TRBD1 might be the D (6 bases). Trimming took off 1 base at V and 5 bases at J, with 8 bases between the two ends. There are 12 residues in the CDR3. Germline CDR1 is DFQATT and CDR2 is SNEGSKA (reference sequence). For the CDR3, the DNA is TGCAGTGCTAGAGCTCAGGGGACTGAAGCTTTCTTT. It encodes CSARAQGTEAFF.

J is TRBJ2-3 and V is TRBV5-1; D might be TRBD1 (5 bases). Germline CDR1 and CDR2: SGHRS and YFSETQ. The CDR3 runs 19 residues. The V gene lost 1 base and the J gene lost 0 bases, with 21 bases spanning the gap. The CDR3 nucleotides read TGCGCCAGCAGCTTGAACAGGCTTAAGGTCCTTACTAGCACAGATACGCAGTATTTT. It yields the protein CASSLNRLKVLTSTDTQYF. The whole variable domain, remainder taken from reference TRBV5-1 and TRBJ2-3, is KAGVTQTPRYLIKTRGQQVTLSCSPISGHRSVSWYQQTPGQGLQFLFEYFSETQRNKGNFPGRFSGRQFSNSRSEMNVSTLELGDSALYLCASSLNRLKVLTSTDTQYFGPGTRLTVL.

This clonotype was detected only a few times. V gene TRBV5-1 combines with J gene TRBJ2-7; the match to TRBD1 covers 7 bases. The CDR3 totals 15 residues. V lost 0 bases to trimming and J lost 7 bases; unmatched junction nucleotides: 10. Germline CDR1 is SGHRS and CDR2 is YFSETQ. The CDR3 coding sequence is TGCGCCAGCAGCTTGGACGGGACAGTCCTCGGGGAGCAGTACTTC. This sequence encodes CASSLDGTVLGEQYF.

The chain has TRBV10-3 and TRBJ1-1; 7 bases match TRBD1. This CDR3 has 13 amino acids. V lost 7 bases and J lost 5; bases outside the gene matches: 7. In germline, CDR1 is ENHRY, CDR2 SYGVKD. The chain's CDR3 is CAIKDREETEAFF. As DNA, the CDR3 is TGTGCCATCAAAGACAGGGAGGAGACTGAAGCTTTCTTT.

In this sample, this clonotype turned up a few times. This chain connects TRBV9 to TRBJ1-5; D is unclear. The V gene's germline CDR1 is SGDLS and CDR2 YYNGEE. CDR3 length equals 12 residues. V was shortened by 2 bases and J by 2 bases, with 2 bases between the two germline ends. CDR3 loop: CASSVGNQPQHF. In DNA form, the CDR3 reads TGTGCCAGCAGCGTCGGCAATCAGCCCCAGCATTTT. Drawing the rest from reference TRBV9 and TRBJ1-5, the complete variable domain is DSGVTQTPKHLITATGQRVTLRCSPRSGDLSVYWYQQSLDQGLQFLIQYYNGEERAKGNILERFSAQQFPDLHSELNLSSLELGDSALYFCASSVGNQPQHFGDGTRLSIL.

The rearrangement links TRBV7-8 to TRBJ2-1, with 8 bases aligning to TRBD2. Looked up from germline, CDR1 is SGHVS and CDR2 is FQNEAQ. This CDR3 has 16 residues. With V trimmed by 2 bases and J by 12 bases, 15 bases remained unmatched. The CDR3 protein is CASSLSPAGGRGSQFF. The CDR3 DNA reads TGTGCCAGCAGCTTATCCCCGGCGGGGGGCCGGGGGTCGCAGTTCTTC.

This clonotype was seen only a few times. The chain carries TRBV3-1 and TRBJ2-2; possibly TRBD1 for D (6 bases). The ends were cut back, 5 bases at V and 6 bases at J, with 19 bases in the middle. The CDR3 totals 16 residues. Per germline, CDR1 LGHDT and CDR2 YNNKEL (reference sequence). In nucleotides, the CDR3 is TGTGCCAGCAGCTATCTGTCTAGGGGGAGTCCCGGGGAGCTGTTTTTT. Amino acid sequence: CASSYLSRGSPGELFF.

This clonotype appeared many times. This chain connects TRBV20-1 to TRBJ2-1, with D tentatively TRBD1 (6 bases). CDR3 size: 15 residues. Germline V lookup: CDR1 DFQATT, CDR2 SNEGSKA (reference sequence). The DNA for the CDR3 is TGCACCGCAGCAGGGGCCCTTCCTCCTTACAATGAGCAGTTCTTC. Translating it yields CTAAGALPPYNEQFF.

This clonotype was counted ten times or more. The rearrangement links TRBV9 to TRBJ2-7, with D possibly matching TRBD1 (6 bases). Germline CDR1 is SGDLS and CDR2 is YYNGEE. Deletions cut 4 bases from V and 0 bases from J, with 17 bases between. The CDR3 contains 16 residues. CDR3 nucleotides: TGTGCCAGCAGCTCAACGCCCGGGACATCCTCCTACGAGCAGTACTTC. It translates to CASSSTPGTSSYEQYF.

At least ten counts were recorded for this clonotype. This chain connects TRBV5-1 to TRBJ2-3; D possibly uses TRBD1 or TRBD2 (5 bases each). V lost 0 bases and J 6 bases, leaving 11 bases between the germline ends. Per germline, CDR1 SGHRS and CDR2 YFSETQ. The CDR3 sequence is 14 residues long. CDR3 coding DNA: TGCGCCAGCAGCTTGGGGACTCCAGGGGATACGCAGTATTTT. Residues: CASSLGTPGDTQYF.

This clonotype was seen at least ten times. The rearrangement links TRBV6-2 or TRBV6-3 to TRBJ1-2; D is perhaps TRBD1 (5 bases). The V and J ends lost 0 bases and 2 bases respectively, with 10 bases between them. The germline gives CDR1 MNHEY, CDR2 SVGEGT. This CDR3 has 15 amino acids. This chain's CDR3 is CASSYSVGDNYGYTF. Here the CDR3 DNA reads TGTGCCAGCAGTTACTCAGTTGGGGACAACTATGGCTACACCTTC.

A few counts support this clonotype. This sequence joins TRBV6-5 and TRBJ2-1; 8 positions agree with TRBD2. The germline gives CDR1 MNHEY, CDR2 SVGAGI. Losses at the gene ends were 3 bases for V and 8 bases for J; bases not matched to a gene: 6. CDR3 length: 14 amino acids. CDR3 DNA sequence: TGTGCCAGCAGTTATTCCGGGGGGGCGGATGAGCAGTTCTTC. Its protein is CASSYSGGADEQFF.

The chain couples TRBV30 to TRBJ2-7; the match to TRBD2 covers 7 bases. This CDR3 region has 13 residues. The ends lost 8 bases at V and 5 bases at J; junction bases unmatched: 12. Germline V gene sequence: CDR1 GTSNPN, CDR2 SVGIG (reference sequence). CDR3 DNA sequence: TGTGCCCGAATATCCCCCGGGGGGAACGAGCAGTACTTC. The encoded protein is CARISPGGNEQYF.

This clonotype was recorded at least ten times. The germline gene is not matched at one end of the junction; a read error may be the cause. This chain links TRBV10-3 with TRBJ1-1, with D perhaps matching TRBD1 (5 bases). Looked up from germline, CDR1 is ENHRY and CDR2 is SYGVKD. The CDR3 totals 12 residues. CDR3 nucleotides: TGTGCCATCAGTGAGCGGGACTCCTTAATGGTCTTT. This encodes CAISERDSLMVF.

This clonotype came up a few times. The chain joins TRBV18 to TRBJ1-6, with D possibly being TRBD1 (5 bases). V was cut by 3 bases and J by 7 bases, with 13 bases left in between. The CDR3 extends over 15 amino acids. The germline V gene has CDR1 KGHSH and CDR2 LQKENI. For the CDR3, the DNA is TGTGCCAGCTCACCCCCGGGACTGCAGAATTCACCCCTCCACTTT. It encodes CASSPPGLQNSPLHF.

Points on this clonotype: A much larger clone lies one base from this, so it may be a read error. The genes are TRBV7-2 and TRBJ2-2; D call uncertain. The V and J ends lost 8 bases and 4 bases respectively, with 8 bases between them. CDR3 length equals 12 residues. The germline gives CDR1 SGHTA, CDR2 FQGNSA. In nucleotides, the CDR3 is TGTGCCAGCGGCTACCCCACCGGGGAGCTGTTTTTT. It translates to CASGYPTGELFF. Combining the CDR3 with reference TRBV7-2 and TRBJ2-2 gives the whole variable domain GAGVSQSPSNKVTEKGKDVELRCDPISGHTALYWYRQSLGQGLEFLIYFQGNSAPDKSGLPSDRFSAERTGGSVSTLTIQRTQQEDSAVYLCASGYPTGELFFGEGSRLTVL.

This clonotype was seen many times. The rearrangement links TRBV3-1 to TRBJ2-3; no firm D call. The CDR3 contains 16 residues. The V and J ends lost 0 bases and 10 bases respectively, with 20 bases between them. Germline assignment: CDR1 LGHDT and CDR2 YNNKEL (reference sequence). Here the CDR3 reads CASSQDLIGLPVAQYF. The DNA of the CDR3 is TGTGCCAGCAGCCAAGATCTAATCGGGCTACCCGTAGCGCAGTATTTT.